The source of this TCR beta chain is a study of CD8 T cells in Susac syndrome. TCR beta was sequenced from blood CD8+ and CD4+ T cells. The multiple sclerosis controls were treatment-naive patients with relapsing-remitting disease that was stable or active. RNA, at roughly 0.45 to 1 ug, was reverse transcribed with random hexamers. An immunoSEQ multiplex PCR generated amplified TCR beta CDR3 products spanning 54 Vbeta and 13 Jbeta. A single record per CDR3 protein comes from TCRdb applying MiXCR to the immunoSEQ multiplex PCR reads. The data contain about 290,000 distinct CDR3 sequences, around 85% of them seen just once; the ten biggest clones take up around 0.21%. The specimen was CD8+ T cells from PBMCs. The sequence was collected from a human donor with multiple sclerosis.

The CDR3 DNA reads as TGCAGTGCTAGCACCACAGGGGGCGCGTACGAGCAGTACTTC. Translated, it gives CSASTTGGAYEQYF. The V gene is TRBV20-1, the J gene TRBJ2-7, with 9 positions matching TRBD1. Germline V gene sequence: CDR1 DFQATT, CDR2 SNEGSKA (reference sequence). After removal of 3 bases from V and 4 bases from J, the junction contained 7 bases not matched to a gene. The CDR3 has 14 residues.